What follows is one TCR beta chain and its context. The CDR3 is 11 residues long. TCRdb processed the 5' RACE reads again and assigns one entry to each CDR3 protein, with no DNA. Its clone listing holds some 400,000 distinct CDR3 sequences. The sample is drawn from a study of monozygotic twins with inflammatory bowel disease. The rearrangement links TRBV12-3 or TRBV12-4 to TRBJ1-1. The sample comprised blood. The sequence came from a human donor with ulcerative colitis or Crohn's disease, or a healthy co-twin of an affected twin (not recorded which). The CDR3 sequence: CASRTTAEAFF.